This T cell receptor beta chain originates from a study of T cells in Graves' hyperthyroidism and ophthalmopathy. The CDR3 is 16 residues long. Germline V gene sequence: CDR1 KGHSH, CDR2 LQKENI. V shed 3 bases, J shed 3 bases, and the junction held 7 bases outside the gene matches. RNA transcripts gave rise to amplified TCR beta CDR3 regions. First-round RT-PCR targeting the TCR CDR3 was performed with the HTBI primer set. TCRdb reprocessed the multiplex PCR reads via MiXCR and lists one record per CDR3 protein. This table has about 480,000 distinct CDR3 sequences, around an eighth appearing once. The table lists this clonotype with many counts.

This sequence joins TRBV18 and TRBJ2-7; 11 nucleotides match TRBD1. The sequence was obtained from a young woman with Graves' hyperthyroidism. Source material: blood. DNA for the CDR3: TGTGCCAGCTCACCGTCTTTCGGGACAGGGGGCTACGAGCAGTACTTC. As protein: CASSPSFGTGGYEQYF.